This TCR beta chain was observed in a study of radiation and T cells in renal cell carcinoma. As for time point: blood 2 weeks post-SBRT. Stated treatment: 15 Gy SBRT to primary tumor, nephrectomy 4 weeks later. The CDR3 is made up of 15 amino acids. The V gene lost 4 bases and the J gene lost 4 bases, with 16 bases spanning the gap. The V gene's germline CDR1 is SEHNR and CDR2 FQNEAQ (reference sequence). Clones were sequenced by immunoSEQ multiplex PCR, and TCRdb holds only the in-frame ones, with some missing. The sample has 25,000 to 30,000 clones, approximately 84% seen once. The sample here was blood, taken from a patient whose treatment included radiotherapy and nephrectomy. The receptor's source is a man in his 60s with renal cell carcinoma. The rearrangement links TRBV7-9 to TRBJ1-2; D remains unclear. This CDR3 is CASSSVVGQRYGYTF. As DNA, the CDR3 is TGTGCCAGCAGCTCCGTCGTCGGGCAGCGCTATGGCTACACCTTC. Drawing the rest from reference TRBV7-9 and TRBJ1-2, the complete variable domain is DTGVSQNPRHKITKRGQNVTFRCDPISEHNRLYWYRQTLGQGPEFLTYFQNEAQLEKSRLLSDRFSAERPKGSFSTLEIQRTEQGDSAMYLCASSSVVGQRYGYTFGSGTRLTVV.